This TCR beta chain was sequenced during a study of shared clonotypes between healthy human individuals. This table comes from immunoSEQ multiplex PCR, and its TCRdb copy is limited to in-frame clones, with some not included. The table has about 1 million clones, 70% to 80% seen once. To note about this clone: Its target is not known. One end of the junction is discordant with germline, which a read error may explain.

Broader study findings: Non-shared clonotypes had lower generation probabilities than clonotypes shared by all four sorted-subset donors. Richness estimates generally favored naive over memory subsets.

The CDR3 covers 13 residues. CDR1 is MDHEN, CDR2 SYDVKM, per germline. The genes are TRBV28 and TRBJ2-5, with TRBD1 identical over 8 bases. Sequenced material: memory CD4+ T cells sorted from blood. Stated subset: CD45RA-negative fraction. The receptor was derived from a man aged 18 to 35 in good health. Here the CDR3 DNA reads TGTGCCAGCAGCCAATACGGACAGGGATTGGTGCACTTC. This encodes CASSQYGQGLVHF.